Presented here are 4 T cell receptor beta chains from one specimen sequenced in a study of post-analysis software for immune sequencing data. Study-wide results and caveats: A few TRBV segments occurring more often in patients than controls included TRBV5-6, TRBV5-1 and TRBV20-1.

The library was made from cDNA and included unique molecular identifiers. MiXCR was run by TCRdb on the PCR reads, yielding one entry per CDR3 protein. Among 600,000 to 750,000 distinct CDR3 sequences listed, 59% were seen once. These receptors are not linked to any known antigen. Sequenced sample: blood. The receptor set was obtained from a girl aged 2-10 years with multiple sclerosis.

This clonotype was recorded only once. This chain links TRBV4-1 with TRBJ2-5; a possible D gene is TRBD1 (6 bases). CDR1 is MGHRA and CDR2 is YSYEKL in the germline V gene. CDR3 length: 16 amino acids. V was pared by 1 base and J by 4 bases, with 16 bases between. CDR3 nucleotide sequence: TGCGCCAGCAGCCAAGCAGGACAGACCCTGAGAGAGACCCAGTACTTC. It yields the protein CASSQAGQTLRETQYF.

This clonotype was detected a few times. The V gene is TRBV20-1, the J gene TRBJ1-5; the D gene is possibly TRBD1 (6 bases). V lost 0 bases to trimming and J lost 0 bases, with 15 bases between them. This CDR3 region has 17 residues. Germline V gene sequence: CDR1 DFQATT, CDR2 SNEGSKA (reference sequence). The CDR3: CSARDSRGDNSNQPQHF. CDR3 nucleotide sequence: TGCAGTGCTAGAGATAGTCGTGGGGACAATAGCAATCAGCCCCAGCATTTT.

The rearrangement uses TRBV7-2 and TRBJ2-3, with 12 nucleotides matching TRBD2. Germline V lookup: CDR1 SGHTA, CDR2 FQGNSA. CDR3 length equals 16 residues. V lost 3 bases, J lost 5 bases, and 6 bases stayed unmatched. The CDR3 spells CASSFLAGGPVDTQYF. Here the CDR3 DNA reads TGTGCCAGCAGCTTCCTAGCGGGAGGGCCGGTAGATACGCAGTATTTT.

V and J are TRBV7-2 and TRBJ2-1; TRBD2 matches 8 bases. The CDR3 consists of 15 residues. With 5 bases clipped from V and 5 bases from J, the junction kept 8 bases outside the gene matches. Looked up from germline, CDR1 is SGHTA and CDR2 is FQGNSA. The CDR3 reads CASSPSAGDHNEQFF. For the CDR3, the DNA is TGTGCCAGCAGCCCCTCAGCGGGAGATCACAATGAGCAGTTCTTC.